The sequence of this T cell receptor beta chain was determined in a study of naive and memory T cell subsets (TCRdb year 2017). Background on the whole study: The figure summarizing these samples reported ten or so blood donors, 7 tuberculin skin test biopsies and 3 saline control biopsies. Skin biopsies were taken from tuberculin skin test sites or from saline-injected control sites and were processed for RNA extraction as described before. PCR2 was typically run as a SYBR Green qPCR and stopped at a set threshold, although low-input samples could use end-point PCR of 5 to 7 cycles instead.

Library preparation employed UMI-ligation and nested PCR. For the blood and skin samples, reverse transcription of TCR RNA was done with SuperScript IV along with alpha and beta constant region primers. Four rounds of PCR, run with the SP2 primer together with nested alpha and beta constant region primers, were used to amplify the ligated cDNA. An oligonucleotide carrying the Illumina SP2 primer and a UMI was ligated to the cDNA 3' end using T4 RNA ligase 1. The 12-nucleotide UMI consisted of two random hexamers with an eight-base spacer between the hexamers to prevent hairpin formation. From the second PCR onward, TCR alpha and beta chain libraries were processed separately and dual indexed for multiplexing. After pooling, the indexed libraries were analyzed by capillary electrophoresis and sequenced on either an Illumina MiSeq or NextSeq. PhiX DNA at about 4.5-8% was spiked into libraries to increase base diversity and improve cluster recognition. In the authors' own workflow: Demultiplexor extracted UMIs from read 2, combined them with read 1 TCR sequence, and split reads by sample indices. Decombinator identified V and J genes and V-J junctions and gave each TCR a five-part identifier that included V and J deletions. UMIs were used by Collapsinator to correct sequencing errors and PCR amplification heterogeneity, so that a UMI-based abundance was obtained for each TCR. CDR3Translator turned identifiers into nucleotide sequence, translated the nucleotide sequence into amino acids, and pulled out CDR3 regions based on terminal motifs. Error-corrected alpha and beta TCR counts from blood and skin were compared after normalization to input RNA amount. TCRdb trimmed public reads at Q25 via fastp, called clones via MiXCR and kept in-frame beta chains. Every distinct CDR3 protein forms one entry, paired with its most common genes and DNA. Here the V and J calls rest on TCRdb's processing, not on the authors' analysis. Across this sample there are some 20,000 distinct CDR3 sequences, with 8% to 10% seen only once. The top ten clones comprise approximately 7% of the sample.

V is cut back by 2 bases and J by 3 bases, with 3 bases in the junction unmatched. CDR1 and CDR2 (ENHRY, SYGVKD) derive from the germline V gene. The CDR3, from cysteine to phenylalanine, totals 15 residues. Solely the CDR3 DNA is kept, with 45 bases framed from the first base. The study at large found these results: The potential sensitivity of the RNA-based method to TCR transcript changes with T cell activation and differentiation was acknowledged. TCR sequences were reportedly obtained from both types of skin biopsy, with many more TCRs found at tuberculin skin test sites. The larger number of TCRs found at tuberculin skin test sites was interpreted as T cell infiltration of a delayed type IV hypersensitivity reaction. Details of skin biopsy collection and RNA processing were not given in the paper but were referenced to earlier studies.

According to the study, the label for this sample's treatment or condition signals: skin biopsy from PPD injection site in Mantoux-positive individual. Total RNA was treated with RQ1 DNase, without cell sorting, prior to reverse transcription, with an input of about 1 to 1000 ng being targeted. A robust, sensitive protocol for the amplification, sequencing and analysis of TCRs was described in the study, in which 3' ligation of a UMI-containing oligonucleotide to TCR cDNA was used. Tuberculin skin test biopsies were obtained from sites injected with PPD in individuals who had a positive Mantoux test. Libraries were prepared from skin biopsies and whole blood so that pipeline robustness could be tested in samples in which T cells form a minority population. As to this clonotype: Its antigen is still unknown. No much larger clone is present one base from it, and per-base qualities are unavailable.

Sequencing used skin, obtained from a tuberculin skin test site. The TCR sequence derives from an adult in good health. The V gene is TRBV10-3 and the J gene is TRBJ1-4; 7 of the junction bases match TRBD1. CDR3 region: CAISEPGTANEKLFF. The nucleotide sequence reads TGTGCCATCAGTGAGCCCGGGACAGCTAATGAAAAACTGTTTTTT.